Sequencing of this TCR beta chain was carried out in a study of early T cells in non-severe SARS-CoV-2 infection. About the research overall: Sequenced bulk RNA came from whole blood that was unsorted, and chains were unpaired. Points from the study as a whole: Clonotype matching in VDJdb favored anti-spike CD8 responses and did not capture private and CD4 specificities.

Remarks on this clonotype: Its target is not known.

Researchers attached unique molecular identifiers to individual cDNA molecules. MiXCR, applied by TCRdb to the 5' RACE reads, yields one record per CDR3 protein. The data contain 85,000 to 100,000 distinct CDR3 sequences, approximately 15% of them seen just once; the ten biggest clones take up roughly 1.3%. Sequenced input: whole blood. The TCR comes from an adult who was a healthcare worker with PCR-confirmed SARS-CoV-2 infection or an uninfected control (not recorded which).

Here the CDR3 DNA reads TGTGCCAGCAGTTTTTTCGGAGGGTACCAGCCCCAGCATTTT. Translation: CASSFFGGYQPQHF. The genes are TRBV27 and TRBJ1-5; D is ambiguous. CDR1 and CDR2 from the germline V gene are MNHEY and SMNVEV (reference sequence). This CDR3 is built from 14 residues. Between the trimmed V and J ends, which lost 3 bases and 7 bases, there was a span of 13 bases.